The 2 T cell receptor beta chains below were found in one sample sequenced in a study of Ad26.COV2.S vaccination and SARS-CoV-2 variants. Specified treatment: 15 to 20 received Ad26.COV2.S at low or high dose, single or two shots; five or six received placebo; per-sample allocation not given. On day 63 after the first injection, vaccine and placebo recipients gave samples. Using immunoSEQ multiplex PCR, the repertoire was profiled, and TCRdb retains in-frame clones only, with some absent. The data hold about 390,000 clones, with around nine tenths observed a single time. The source was peripheral blood, collected in a trial of Ad26.COV2.S vaccine versus placebo. These receptor sequences come from a person aged 18-60 years who received the Ad26.COV2.S COVID-19 vaccine or a placebo.

The chain recombines TRBV5-1 with TRBJ2-7; D tentatively fits TRBD1 or TRBD2 (5 bases each). V was trimmed by 4 bases and J by 1 base, leaving 15 bases between them. Germline values: CDR1 SGHRS, CDR2 YFSETQ. CDR3 length: 15 amino acids. DNA of the CDR3: TGCGCCAGCAGCCGGAACCGGGACGGGTCCTACGAGCAGTACTTC. It codes for CASSRNRDGSYEQYF.

CDR3 sequence: CASSQTREGGSYEQYF. The CDR3 DNA reads as TGTGCCAGCAGCCAGACAAGGGAGGGGGGTTCCTACGAGCAGTACTTC. The V and J genes are TRBV14 and TRBJ2-7, with TRBD2 as a possible D gene (7 bases). The ends were cut back, 3 bases at V and 1 base at J, with 16 bases in the middle. The CDR3 spans 16 residues. Germline CDR1 and CDR2: SGHDN and FVKESK.